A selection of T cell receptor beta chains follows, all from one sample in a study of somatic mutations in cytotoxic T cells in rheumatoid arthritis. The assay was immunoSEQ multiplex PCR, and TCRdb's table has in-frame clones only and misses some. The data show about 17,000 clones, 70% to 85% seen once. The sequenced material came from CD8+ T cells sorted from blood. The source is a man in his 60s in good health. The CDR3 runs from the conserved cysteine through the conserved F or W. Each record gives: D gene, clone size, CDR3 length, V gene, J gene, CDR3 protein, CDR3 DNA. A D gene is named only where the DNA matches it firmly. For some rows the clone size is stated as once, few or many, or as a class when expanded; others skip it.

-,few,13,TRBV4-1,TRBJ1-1,CASSQASTAEAFF,TGCGCCAGCAGCCAAGCCAGCACAGCTGAAGCTTTCTTT
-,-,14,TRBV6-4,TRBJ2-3,CASSGQAGTDTQYF,TGTGCCAGCAGTGGACAGGCGGGCACAGATACGCAGTATTTT
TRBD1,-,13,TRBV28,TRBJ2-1,CASSSTGGDEQFF,TGTGCCAGCAGTTCGACAGGGGGCGATGAGCAGTTCTTC
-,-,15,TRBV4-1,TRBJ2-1,CASSQGRQVDNEQFF,TGCGCCAGCAGCCAAGGGAGACAGGTGGACAATGAGCAGTTCTTC
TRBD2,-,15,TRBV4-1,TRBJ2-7,CASSTRLAGGYEQYF,TGCGCCAGCAGCACTCGACTAGCGGGAGGTTACGAGCAGTACTTC
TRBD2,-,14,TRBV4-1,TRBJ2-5,CASSQVAGQETQYF,TGCGCCAGCAGCCAAGTAGCGGGGCAAGAGACCCAGTACTTC
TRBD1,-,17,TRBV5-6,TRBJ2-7,CASSEGQPSNVAYEQYF,TGTGCCAGCAGCGAGGGACAGCCCTCCAACGTAGCTTACGAGCAGTACTTC
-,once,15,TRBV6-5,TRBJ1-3,CASSRAGFGRNTIYF,TGTGCCAGCAGCCGCGCGGGCTTCGGGCGTAACACCATATATTTT
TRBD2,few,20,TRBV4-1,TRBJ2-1,CASSQGAGTRSGRAYNEQFF,TGCGCCAGCAGCCAAGGGGCGGGGACTCGTAGCGGGAGGGCCTACAATGAGCAGTTCTTC
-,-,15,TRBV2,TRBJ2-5,CASVISRRPGETQYF,TGTGCCAGCGTAATTTCGAGACGGCCGGGGGAGACCCAGTACTTC
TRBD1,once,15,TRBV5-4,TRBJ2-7,CASSRGQGATYEQYF,TGTGCCAGCAGCCGCGGACAGGGGGCTACCTACGAGCAGTACTTC
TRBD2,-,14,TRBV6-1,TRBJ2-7,CASSGVSGNYEQYF,TGTGCCAGCAGTGGGGTTAGCGGGAACTACGAGCAGTACTTC
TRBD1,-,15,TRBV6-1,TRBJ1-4,CASSEDRGPNEKLFF,TGTGCCAGCAGTGAAGACAGGGGTCCTAATGAAAAACTGTTTTTT
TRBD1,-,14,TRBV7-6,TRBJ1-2,CASSPGQGPYGYTF,TGTGCCAGCAGCCCGGGACAGGGGCCTTATGGCTACACCTTC
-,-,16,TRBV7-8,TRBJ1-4,CASSDQGDGRNEKLFF,TGTGCCAGCAGCGACCAGGGCGACGGAAGGAATGAAAAACTGTTTTTT
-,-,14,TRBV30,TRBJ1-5,CAWSQRGGGQPQHF,TGTGCCTGGAGCCAGCGTGGGGGGGGCCAGCCCCAGCATTTT
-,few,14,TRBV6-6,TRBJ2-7,CASSSFGGTYEQYF,TGTGCCAGCAGTTCTTTCGGCGGAACCTACGAGCAGTACTTC
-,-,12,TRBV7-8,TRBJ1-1,CASSLGETEAFF,TGTGCCAGCAGCTTAGGGGAGACTGAAGCTTTCTTT
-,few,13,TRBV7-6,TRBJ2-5,CASTPNSAETQYF,TGTGCCAGCACTCCTAATAGCGCCGAGACCCAGTACTTC
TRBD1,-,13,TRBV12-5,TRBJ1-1,CASVKRQGTEAFF,TGTGCTAGTGTTAAAAGACAGGGTACTGAAGCTTTCTTT
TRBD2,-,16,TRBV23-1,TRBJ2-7,CASRANRSGGNCEQYF,TGCGCCAGCCGTGCAAATCGTTCGGGAGGGAATTGCGAGCAGTACTTC
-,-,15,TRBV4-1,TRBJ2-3,CASSQDFPGTDTQYF,TGCGCCAGCAGCCAAGATTTCCCAGGCACAGATACGCAGTATTTT
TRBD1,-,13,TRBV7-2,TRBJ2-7,CASSPRTGYEQYF,TGTGCCAGCAGCCCTCGGACAGGCTACGAGCAGTACTTC
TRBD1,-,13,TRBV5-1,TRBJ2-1,CASSWTGGNEQFF,TGCGCCAGCAGCTGGACAGGGGGCAATGAGCAGTTCTTC
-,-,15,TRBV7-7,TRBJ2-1,CASSFPSGCKWEQFF,TGTGCCAGCAGCTTCCCCTCCGGGTGTAAATGGGAGCAGTTCTTC
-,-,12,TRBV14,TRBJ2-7,CASSHGVYEQYF,TGTGCCAGCAGCCACGGGGTTTACGAGCAGTACTTC
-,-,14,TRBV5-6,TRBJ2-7,CASSNPTYLYEQYF,TGTGCCAGCAGTAACCCGACTTATCTCTACGAGCAGTACTTC